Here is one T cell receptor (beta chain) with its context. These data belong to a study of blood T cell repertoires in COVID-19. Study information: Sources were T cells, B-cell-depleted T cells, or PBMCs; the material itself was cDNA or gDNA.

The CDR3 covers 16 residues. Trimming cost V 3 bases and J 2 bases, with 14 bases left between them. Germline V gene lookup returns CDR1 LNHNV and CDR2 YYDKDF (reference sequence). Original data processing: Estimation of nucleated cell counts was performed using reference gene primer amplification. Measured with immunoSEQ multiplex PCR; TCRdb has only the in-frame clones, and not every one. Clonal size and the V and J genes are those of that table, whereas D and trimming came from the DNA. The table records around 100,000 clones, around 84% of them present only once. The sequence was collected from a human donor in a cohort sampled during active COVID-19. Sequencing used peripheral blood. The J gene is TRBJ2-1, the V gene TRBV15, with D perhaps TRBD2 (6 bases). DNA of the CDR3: TGTGCCACCAGCAGCCAACTAGCTCTCGCCTACAATGAGCAGTTCTTC. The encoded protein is CATSSQLALAYNEQFF.